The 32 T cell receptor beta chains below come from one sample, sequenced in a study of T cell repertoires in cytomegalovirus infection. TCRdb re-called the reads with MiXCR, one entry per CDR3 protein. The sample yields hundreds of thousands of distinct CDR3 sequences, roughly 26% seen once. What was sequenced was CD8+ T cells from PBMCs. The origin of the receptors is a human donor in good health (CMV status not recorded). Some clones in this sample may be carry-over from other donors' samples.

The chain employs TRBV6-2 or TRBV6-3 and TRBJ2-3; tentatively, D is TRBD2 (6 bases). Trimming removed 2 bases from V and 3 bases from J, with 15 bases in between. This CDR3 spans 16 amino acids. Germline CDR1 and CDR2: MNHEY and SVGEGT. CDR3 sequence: CASSYGRGAPTDTQYF. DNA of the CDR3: TGTGCCAGCAGTTACGGGCGGGGCGCCCCTACAGATACGCAGTATTTT.

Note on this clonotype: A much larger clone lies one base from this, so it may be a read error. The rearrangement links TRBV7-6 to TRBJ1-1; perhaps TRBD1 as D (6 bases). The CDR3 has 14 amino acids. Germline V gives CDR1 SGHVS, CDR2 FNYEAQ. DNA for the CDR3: TGTGCCAGCAGCTTAGCGCGGGGGCAGACTGAAGCTTTATTT. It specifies CASSLARGQTEALF.

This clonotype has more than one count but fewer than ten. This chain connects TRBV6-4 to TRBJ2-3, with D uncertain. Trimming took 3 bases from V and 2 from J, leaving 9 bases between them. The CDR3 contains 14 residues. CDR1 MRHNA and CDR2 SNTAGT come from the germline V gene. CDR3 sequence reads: CASSESPDTDTQYF. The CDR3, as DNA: TGTGCCAGCAGTGAATCCCCAGACACAGATACGCAGTATTTT.

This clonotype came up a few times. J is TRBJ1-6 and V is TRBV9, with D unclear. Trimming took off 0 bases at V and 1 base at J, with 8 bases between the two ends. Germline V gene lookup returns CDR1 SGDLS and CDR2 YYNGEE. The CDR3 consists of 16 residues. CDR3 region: CASSVEVSSYNSPLHF. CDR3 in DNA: TGTGCCAGCAGCGTAGAAGTTTCGTCCTATAATTCACCCCTCCACTTT.

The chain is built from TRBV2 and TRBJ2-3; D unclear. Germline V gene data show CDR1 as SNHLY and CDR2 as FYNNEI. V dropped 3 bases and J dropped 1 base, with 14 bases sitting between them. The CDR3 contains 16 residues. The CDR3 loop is CASSEYPLRGTDTQYF. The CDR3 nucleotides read TGTGCCAGCAGTGAGTATCCATTGCGTGGCACAGATACGCAGTATTTT.

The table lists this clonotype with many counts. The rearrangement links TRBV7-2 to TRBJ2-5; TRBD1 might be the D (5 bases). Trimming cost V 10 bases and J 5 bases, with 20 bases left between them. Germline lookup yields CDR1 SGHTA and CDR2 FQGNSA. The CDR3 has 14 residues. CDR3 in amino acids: CAIPGRRNRETQYF. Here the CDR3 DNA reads TGTGCCATACCGGGCAGGCGGAACAGGGAGACCCAGTACTTC.

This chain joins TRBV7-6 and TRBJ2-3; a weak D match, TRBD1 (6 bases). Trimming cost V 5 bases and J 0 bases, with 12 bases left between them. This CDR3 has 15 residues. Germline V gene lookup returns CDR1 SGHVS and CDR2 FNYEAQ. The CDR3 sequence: CASSGGDRSTDTQYF. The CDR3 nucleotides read TGTGCCAGCAGCGGAGGTGACAGGAGCACAGATACGCAGTATTTT.

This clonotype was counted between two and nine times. CDR3 in DNA: TGCAGTGCTAGAGATTTTATCTATGGCTACACCTTC. Its translation is CSARDFIYGYTF. The genes are TRBV20-1 and TRBJ1-2; D not resolved. This CDR3 has 12 amino acids. The ends were cut back, 0 bases at V and 4 bases at J, with 6 bases in the middle. In germline, CDR1 is DFQATT, CDR2 SNEGSKA (reference sequence).

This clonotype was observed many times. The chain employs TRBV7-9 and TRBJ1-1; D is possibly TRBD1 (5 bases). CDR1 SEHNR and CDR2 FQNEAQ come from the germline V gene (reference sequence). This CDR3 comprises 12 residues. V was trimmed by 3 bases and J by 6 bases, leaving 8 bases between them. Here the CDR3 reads CASSFGGSEAFF. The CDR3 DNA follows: TGTGCCAGCAGCTTTGGGGGTTCTGAAGCTTTCTTT.

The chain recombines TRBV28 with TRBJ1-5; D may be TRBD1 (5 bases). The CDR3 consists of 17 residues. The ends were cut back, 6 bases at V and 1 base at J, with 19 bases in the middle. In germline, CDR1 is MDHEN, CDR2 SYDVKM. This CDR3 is CASSIYAEGYSNQPQHF. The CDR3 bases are TGTGCCAGCAGCATCTACGCTGAGGGGTACAGCAATCAGCCCCAGCATTTT.

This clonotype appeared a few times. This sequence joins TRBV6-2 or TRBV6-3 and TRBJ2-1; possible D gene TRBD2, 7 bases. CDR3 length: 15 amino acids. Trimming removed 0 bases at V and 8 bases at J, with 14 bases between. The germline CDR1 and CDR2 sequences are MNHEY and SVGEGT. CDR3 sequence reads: CASSYSLRRGHEQFF. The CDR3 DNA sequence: TGTGCCAGCAGTTACTCCCTTCGGCGGGGGCATGAGCAGTTCTTC.

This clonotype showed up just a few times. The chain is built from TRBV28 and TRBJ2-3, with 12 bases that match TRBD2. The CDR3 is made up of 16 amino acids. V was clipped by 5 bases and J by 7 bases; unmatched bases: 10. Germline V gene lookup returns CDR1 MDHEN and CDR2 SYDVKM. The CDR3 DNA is TGTGCCAGCAGTCTTCCCCTAGCGGGGGGGCCGAATACGCAGTATTTT. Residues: CASSLPLAGGPNTQYF. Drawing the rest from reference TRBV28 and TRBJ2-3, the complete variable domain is DVKVTQSSRYLVKRTGEKVFLECVQDMDHENMFWYRQDPGLGLRLIYFSYDVKMKEKGDIPEGYSVSREKKERFSLILESASTNQTSMYLCASSLPLAGGPNTQYFGPGTRLTVL.

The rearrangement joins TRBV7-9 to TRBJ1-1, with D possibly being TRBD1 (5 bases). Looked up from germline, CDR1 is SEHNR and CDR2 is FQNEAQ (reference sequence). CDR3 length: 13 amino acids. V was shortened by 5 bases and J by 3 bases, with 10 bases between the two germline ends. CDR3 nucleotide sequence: TGTGCCAGCAGCCCCGACAGACACACTGAAGCTTTCTTT. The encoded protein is CASSPDRHTEAFF.

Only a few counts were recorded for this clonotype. The CDR3 here is CASSVDDGRAREQYV. The DNA of the CDR3 is TGTGCCAGCAGCGTAGATGATGGCAGGGCCCGCGAGCAGTACGTC. The V call is TRBV9, the J call TRBJ2-7, with TRBD1 as a possible D gene (5 bases). Trimming stripped 0 bases from V and 6 bases from J, with 16 bases between. The CDR3 has 15 residues. Germline V CDR1 and CDR2: SGDLS, YYNGEE.

CDR3: CSARRGRQAEAFF. CDR3 DNA: TGCAGTGCTAGACGGGGGCGGCAGGCCGAAGCTTTCTTT. The J gene is TRBJ1-1, the V gene TRBV20-1; D is possibly TRBD1 (6 bases). This CDR3 comprises 13 residues. V was clipped by 2 bases and J by 8 bases, with 15 bases between them. CDR1 and CDR2 (germline): DFQATT, SNEGSKA (reference sequence).

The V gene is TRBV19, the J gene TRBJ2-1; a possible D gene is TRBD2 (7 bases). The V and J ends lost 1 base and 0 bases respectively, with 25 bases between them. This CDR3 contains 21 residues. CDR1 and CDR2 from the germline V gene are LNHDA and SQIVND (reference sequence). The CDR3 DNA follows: TGTGCCAGTAGTATAGCTTTCGGGGGGCCCCGGGAGCGCGCCTCCTACAATGAGCAGTTCTTC. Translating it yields CASSIAFGGPRERASYNEQFF.

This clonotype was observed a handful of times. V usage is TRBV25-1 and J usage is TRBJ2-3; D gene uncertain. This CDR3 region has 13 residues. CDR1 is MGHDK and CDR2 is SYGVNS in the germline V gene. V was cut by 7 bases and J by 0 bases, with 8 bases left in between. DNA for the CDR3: TGTGCCAGCACAATCGGAAGCACAGATACGCAGTATTTT. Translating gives CASTIGSTDTQYF.

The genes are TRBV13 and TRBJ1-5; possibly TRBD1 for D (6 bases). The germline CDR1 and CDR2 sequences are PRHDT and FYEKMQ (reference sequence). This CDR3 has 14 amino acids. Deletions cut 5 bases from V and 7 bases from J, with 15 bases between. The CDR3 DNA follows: TGTGCCAGCAGCCGGGGACCCGACAGGCAGCCCCAGCATTTT. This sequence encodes CASSRGPDRQPQHF.

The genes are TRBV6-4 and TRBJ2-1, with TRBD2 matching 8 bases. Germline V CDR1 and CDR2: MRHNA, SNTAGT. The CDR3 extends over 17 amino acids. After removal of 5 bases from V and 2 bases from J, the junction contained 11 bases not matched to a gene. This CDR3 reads CASSKGAGAYPYNEQFF. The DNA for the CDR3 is TGTGCCAGCAGTAAGGGAGCGGGGGCTTACCCCTACAATGAGCAGTTCTTC.

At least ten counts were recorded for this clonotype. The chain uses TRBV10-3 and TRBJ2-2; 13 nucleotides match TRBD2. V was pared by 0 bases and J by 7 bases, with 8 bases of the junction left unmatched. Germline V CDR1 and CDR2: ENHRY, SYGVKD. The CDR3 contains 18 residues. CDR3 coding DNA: TGTGCCATCAGTGAGTCGAGGGGGACTAGCGGGGCGAACGGGGAGCTGTTTTTT. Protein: CAISESRGTSGANGELFF.

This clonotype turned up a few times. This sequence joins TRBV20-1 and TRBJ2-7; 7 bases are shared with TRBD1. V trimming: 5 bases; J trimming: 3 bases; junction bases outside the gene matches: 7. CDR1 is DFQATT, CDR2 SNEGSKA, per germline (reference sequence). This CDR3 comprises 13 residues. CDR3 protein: CSAWRRDSYEQYV. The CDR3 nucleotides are TGCAGTGCTTGGCGACGGGACAGCTACGAGCAGTACGTC.

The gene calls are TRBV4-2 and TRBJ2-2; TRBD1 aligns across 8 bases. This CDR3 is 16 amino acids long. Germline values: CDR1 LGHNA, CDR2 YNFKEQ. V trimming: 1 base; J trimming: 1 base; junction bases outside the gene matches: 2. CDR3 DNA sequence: TGTGCCAGCAGCCAAGGCACAGGGGGGAACACCGGGGAGCTGTTTTTT. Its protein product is CASSQGTGGNTGELFF.

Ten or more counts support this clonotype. For the CDR3, the DNA is TGTGCCAGCAGCCTAGGGGGGGGCGGTGAGACCCAGTACTTC. Its protein is CASSLGGGGETQYF. V and J are TRBV7-6 and TRBJ2-5, with D tentatively TRBD2 (7 bases). This CDR3 spans 14 amino acids. The germline CDR1 and CDR2 sequences are SGHVS and FNYEAQ. Trimming removed 5 bases from V and 5 bases from J, with 15 bases in between.

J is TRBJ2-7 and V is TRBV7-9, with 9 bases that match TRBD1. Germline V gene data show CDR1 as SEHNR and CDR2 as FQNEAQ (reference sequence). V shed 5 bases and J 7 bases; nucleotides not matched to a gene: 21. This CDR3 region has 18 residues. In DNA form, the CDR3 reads TGTGCCAGCAGCCAATCTCATCGGGCGGGACAGGGTTCGCGGGAGCAGTACTTC. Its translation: CASSQSHRAGQGSREQYF.

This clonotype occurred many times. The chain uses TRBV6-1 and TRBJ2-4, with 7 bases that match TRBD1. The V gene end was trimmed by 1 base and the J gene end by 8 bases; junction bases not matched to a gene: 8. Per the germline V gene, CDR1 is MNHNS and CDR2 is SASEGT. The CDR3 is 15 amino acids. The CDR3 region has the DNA TGTGCCAGCAGTGAAGTTAACAGGGGCGAGGACATTCAGTACTTC. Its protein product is CASSEVNRGEDIQYF.

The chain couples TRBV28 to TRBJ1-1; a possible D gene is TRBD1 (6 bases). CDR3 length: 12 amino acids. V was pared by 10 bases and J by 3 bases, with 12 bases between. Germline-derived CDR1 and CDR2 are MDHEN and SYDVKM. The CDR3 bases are TGTGCCATTACCAGGGGCTACACTGAAGCTTTCTTT. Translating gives CAITRGYTEAFF. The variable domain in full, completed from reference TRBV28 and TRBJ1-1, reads DVKVTQSSRYLVKRTGEKVFLECVQDMDHENMFWYRQDPGLGLRLIYFSYDVKMKEKGDIPEGYSVSREKKERFSLILESASTNQTSMYLCAITRGYTEAFFGQGTRLTVV.

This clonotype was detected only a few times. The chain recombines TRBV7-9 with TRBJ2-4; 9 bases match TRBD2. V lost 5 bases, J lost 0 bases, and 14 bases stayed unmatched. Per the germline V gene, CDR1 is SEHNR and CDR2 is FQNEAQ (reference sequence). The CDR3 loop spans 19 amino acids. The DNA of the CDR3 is TGTGCCAGCAGCGACCCCGACGCGGGACTAGCAGTAGCCAAAAACATTCAGTACTTC. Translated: CASSDPDAGLAVAKNIQYF.

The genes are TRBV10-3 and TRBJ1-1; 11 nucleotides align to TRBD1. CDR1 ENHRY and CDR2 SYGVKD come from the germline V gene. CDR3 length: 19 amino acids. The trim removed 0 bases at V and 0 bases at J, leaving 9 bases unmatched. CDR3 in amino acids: CAISESRTGGSGMNTEAFF. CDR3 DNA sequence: TGTGCCATCAGTGAGTCACGGACAGGGGGCTCGGGTATGAACACTGAAGCTTTCTTT.

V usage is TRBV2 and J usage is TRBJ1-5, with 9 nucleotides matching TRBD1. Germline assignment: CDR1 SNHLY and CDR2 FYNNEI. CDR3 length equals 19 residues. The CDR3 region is CVTSPGGIPQGAFNQPQHF. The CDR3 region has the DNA TGTGTCACCTCACCTGGTGGTATTCCACAGGGGGCCTTCAATCAGCCCCAGCATTTT.

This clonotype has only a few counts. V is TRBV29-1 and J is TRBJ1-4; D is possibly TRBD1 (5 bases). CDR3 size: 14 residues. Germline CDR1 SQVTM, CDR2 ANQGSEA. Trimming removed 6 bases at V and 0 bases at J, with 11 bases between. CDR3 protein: CSVWTGATNEKLFF. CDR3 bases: TGCAGCGTGTGGACGGGGGCAACTAATGAAAAACTGTTTTTT.

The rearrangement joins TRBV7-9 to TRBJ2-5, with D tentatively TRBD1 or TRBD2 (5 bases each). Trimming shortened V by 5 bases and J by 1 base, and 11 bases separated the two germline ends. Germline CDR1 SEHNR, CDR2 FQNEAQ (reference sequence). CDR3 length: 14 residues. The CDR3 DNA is TGTGCCAGCAGCACAACCGGGGCCCAAGAGACCCAGTACTTC. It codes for CASSTTGAQETQYF.

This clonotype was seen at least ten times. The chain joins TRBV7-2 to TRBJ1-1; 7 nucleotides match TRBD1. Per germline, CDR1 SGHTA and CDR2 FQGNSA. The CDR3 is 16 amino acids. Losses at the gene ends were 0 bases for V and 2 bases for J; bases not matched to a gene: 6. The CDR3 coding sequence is TGTGCCAGCAGCTTAGCCCCAGACAGGGTAAACACTGAAGCTTTCTTT. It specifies CASSLAPDRVNTEAFF. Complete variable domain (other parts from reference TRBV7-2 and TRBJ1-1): GAGVSQSPSNKVTEKGKDVELRCDPISGHTALYWYRQSLGQGLEFLIYFQGNSAPDKSGLPSDRFSAERTGGSVSTLTIQRTQQEDSAVYLCASSLAPDRVNTEAFFGQGTRLTVV.